The entry below gives a single TCR beta chain sequence along with its context. The entry originates in a study of blood T cell repertoires in COVID-19. Measured with immunoSEQ multiplex PCR; TCRdb has only the in-frame clones, and not every one. This sample has 250,000 to 300,000 clones, with 91% found just once. Sequenced sample: PBMCs or T cells enriched from blood (not recorded which). This receptor was identified in a human donor in a cohort exposed to, infected with or recovered from COVID-19 (not recorded which). The donor label of this sample is uncertain.

The CDR3 DNA reads as TGTGCCAGCAGCTTAGCACAGGGCCAAAACATTCAGTACTTC. Its translation is CASSLAQGQNIQYF. The genes are TRBV11-3 and TRBJ2-4; possible D gene TRBD1, 6 bases. The V and J ends lost 1 base and 5 bases respectively, with 9 bases between them. Germline-derived CDR1 and CDR2 are SGHNT and YENEEA. This CDR3 spans 14 amino acids.